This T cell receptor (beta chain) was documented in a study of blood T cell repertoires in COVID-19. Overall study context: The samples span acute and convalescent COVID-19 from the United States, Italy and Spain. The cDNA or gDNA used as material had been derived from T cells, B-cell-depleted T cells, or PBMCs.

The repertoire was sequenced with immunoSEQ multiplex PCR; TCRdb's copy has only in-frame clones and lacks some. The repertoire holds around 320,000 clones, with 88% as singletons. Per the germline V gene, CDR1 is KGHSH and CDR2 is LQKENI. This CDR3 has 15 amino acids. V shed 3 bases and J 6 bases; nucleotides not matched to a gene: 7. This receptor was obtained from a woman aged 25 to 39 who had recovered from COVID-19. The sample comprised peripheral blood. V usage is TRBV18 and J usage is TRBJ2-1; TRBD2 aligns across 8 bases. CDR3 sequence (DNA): TGTGCCAGCTCACCCAGAGCGGGGGTTAGCAATGAGCAGTTCTTC. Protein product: CASSPRAGVSNEQFF. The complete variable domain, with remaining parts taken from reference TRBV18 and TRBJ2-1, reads NAGVMQNPRHLVRRRGQEARLRCSPMKGHSHVYWYRQLPEEGLKFMVYLQKENIIDESGMPKERFSAEFPKEGPSILRIQQVVRGDSAAYFCASSPRAGVSNEQFFGPGTRLTVL.